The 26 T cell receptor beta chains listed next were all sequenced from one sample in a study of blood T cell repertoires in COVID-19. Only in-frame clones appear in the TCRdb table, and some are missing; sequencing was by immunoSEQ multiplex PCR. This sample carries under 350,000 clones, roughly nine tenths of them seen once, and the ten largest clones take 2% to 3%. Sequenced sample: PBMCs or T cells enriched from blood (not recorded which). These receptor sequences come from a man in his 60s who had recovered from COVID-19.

For the CDR3, the DNA is TGTGCCAGCAGCTCCCGAAGACAGGGGAACACCGGGGAGCTGTTTTTT. The encoded protein is CASSSRRQGNTGELFF. The J gene is TRBJ2-2, the V gene TRBV13; the match to TRBD1 covers 7 bases. Germline loops: CDR1 PRHDT, CDR2 FYEKMQ (reference sequence). The junction had 6 bases not matched to a gene; V was cut back by 4 bases and J by 1 base. The CDR3 contains 16 residues.

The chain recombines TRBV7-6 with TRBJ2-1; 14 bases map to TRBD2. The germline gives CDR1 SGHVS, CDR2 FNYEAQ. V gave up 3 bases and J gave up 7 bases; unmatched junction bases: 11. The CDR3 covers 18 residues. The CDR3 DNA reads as TGTGCCAGCAGCTTCCGACCCGGGACTAGCGGGAGTAGTAATGAGCAGTTCTTC. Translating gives CASSFRPGTSGSSNEQFF.

The CDR3 bases are TGTGCCAGCAGCTTAGCCTCGCGGAACACTGAAGCTTTCTTT. Its translation: CASSLASRNTEAFF. The chain links TRBV11-2 to TRBJ1-1, with D uncertain. Between the trimmed V and J ends, which lost 1 base and 1 base, there was a span of 7 bases. The CDR3 has 14 residues. Germline V gene lookup returns CDR1 SGHAT and CDR2 FQNNGV.

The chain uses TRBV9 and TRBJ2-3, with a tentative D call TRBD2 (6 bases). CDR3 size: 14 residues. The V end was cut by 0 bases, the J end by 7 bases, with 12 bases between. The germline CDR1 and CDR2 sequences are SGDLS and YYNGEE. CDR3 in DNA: TGTGCCAGCAGCGTAGGTCCAGGGAGGAATACGCAGTATTTT. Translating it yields CASSVGPGRNTQYF.

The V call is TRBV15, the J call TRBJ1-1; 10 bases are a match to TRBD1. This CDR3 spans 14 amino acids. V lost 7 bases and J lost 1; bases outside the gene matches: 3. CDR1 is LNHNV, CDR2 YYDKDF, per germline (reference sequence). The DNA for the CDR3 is TGTGCCACCACCAGGGACAGGGGGAACACTGAAGCTTTCTTT. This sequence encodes CATTRDRGNTEAFF.

The CDR3 region is CASSLAGVGAFF. CDR3 nucleotides: TGTGCCAGCAGCTTGGCCGGGGTCGGAGCTTTCTTT. The rearrangement joins TRBV5-6 to TRBJ1-1; D gene ambiguous. This CDR3 has 12 residues. Trimming left V 0 bases short and J 10 bases short, with 10 bases between. Per germline, CDR1 SGHDT and CDR2 YYEEEE.

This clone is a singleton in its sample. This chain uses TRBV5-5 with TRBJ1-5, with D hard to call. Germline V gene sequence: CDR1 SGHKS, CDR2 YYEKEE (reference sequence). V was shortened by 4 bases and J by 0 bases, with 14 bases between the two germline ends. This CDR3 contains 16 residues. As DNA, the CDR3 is TGTGCCAGCAGCGGGCCGGGAGCGTATAGCAATCAGCCCCAGCATTTT. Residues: CASSGPGAYSNQPQHF.

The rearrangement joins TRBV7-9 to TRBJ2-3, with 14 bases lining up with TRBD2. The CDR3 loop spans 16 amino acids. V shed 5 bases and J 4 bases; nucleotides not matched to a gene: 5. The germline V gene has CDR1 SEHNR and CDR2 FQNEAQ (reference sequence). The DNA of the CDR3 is TGTGCCAGCAGCATCTGGACTAGCGGGGGGCCAGATACGCAGTATTTT. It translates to CASSIWTSGGPDTQYF.

The CDR3 loop is CASKDRDIPGYTF. The CDR3 region has the DNA TGTGCCAGCAAGGACAGGGACATTCCTGGCTACACCTTC. The rearrangement joins TRBV27 to TRBJ1-2; 8 positions agree with TRBD1. Trimming removed 7 bases from V and 7 bases from J; junction bases left unmatched: 8. Germline lookup yields CDR1 MNHEY and CDR2 SMNVEV (reference sequence). CDR3 length: 13 residues.

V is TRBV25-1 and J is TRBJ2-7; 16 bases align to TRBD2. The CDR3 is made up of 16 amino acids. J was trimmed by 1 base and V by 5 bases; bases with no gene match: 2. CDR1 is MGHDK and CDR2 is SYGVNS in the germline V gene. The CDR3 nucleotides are TGTGCCAGCAGTACGGGACTAGCGGGAGGGTCCTACGAGCAGTACTTC. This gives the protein CASSTGLAGGSYEQYF.

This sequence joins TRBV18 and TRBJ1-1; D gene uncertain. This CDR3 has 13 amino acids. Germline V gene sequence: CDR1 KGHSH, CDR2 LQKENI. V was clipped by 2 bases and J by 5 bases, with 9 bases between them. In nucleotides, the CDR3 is TGTGCCAGCTCACCAACAGTCGTTACTGAAGCTTTCTTT. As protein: CASSPTVVTEAFF.

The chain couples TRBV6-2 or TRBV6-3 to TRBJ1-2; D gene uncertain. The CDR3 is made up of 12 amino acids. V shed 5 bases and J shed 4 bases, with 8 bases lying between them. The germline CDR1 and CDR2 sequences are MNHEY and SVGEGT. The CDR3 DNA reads TGTGCCAGCAGTGACGGGTCCTATGGCTACACCTTC. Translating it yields CASSDGSYGYTF.

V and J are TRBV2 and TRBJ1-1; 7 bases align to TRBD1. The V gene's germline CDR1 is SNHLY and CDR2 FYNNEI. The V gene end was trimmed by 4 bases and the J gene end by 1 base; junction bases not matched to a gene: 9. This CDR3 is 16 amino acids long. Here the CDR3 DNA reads TGTGCCAGCAGTGCTTTGTTGGGACAGCAGAACACTGAAGCTTTCTTT. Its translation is CASSALLGQQNTEAFF. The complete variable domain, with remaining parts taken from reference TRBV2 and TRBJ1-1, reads EPEVTQTPSHQVTQMGQEVILRCVPISNHLYFYWYRQILGQKVEFLVSFYNNEISEKSEIFDDQFSVERPDGSNFTLKIRSTKLEDSAMYFCASSALLGQQNTEAFFGQGTRLTVV.

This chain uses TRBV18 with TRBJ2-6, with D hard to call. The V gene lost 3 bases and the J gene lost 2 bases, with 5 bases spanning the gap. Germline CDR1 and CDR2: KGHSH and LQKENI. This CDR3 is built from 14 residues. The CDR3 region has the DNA TGTGCCAGCTCACCGCTAGCTGGGGCCAACGTCCTGACTTTC. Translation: CASSPLAGANVLTF.

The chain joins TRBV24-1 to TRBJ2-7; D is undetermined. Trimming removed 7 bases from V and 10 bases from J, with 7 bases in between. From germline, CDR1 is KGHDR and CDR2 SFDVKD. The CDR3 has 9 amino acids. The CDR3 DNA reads TGTGCCACCAGATCACTCCAGTACTTC. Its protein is CATRSLQYF.

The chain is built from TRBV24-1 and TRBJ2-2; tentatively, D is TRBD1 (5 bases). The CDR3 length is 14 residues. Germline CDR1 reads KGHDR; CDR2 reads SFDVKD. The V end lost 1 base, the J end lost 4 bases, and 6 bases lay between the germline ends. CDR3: CATSDLQATGELFF. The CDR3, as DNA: TGTGCCACCAGTGATTTACAGGCCACCGGGGAGCTGTTTTTT.

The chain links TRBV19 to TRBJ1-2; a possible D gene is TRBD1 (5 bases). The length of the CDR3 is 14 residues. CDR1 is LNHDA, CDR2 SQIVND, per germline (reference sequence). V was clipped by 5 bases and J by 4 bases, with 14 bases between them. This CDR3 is CASSRAGRSYGYTF. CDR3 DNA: TGTGCCAGTAGTCGCGCAGGGCGTAGCTATGGCTACACCTTC.

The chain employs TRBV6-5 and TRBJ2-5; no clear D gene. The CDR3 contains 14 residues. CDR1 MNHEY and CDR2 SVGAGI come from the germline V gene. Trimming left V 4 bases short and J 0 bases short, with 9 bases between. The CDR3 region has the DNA TGTGCCAGCAGTTTACGACTCTACCAAGAGACCCAGTACTTC. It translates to CASSLRLYQETQYF.

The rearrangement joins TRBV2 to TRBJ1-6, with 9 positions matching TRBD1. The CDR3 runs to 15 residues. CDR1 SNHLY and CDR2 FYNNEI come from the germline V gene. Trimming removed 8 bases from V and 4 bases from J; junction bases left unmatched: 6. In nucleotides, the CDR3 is TGTGCCAGCGGACGACAGGGGGAATATAATTCACCCCTCCACTTT. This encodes CASGRQGEYNSPLHF.

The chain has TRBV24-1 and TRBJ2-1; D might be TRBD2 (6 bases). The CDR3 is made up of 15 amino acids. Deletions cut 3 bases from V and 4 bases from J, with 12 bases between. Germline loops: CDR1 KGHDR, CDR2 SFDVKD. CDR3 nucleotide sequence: TGTGCCACCAGTGATCCGCGGGGCTCTTACAATGAGCAGTTCTTC. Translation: CATSDPRGSYNEQFF.

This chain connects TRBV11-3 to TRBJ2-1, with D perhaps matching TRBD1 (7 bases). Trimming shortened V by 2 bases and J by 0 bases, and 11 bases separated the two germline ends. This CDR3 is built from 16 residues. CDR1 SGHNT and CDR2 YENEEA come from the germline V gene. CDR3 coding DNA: TGTGCCAGCAGCTTAACGGGGGACAGCTCCTACAATGAGCAGTTCTTC. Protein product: CASSLTGDSSYNEQFF.

CDR3 region: CSASLARDYGYTF. The CDR3 region has the DNA TGCAGTGCTAGTTTAGCCAGGGACTATGGCTACACCTTC. The chain combines TRBV20-1 with TRBJ1-2; the D gene is possibly TRBD1 (5 bases). The V and J ends lost 3 bases and 3 bases respectively, with 11 bases between them. This CDR3 region has 13 residues. From germline, CDR1 is DFQATT and CDR2 SNEGSKA (reference sequence).

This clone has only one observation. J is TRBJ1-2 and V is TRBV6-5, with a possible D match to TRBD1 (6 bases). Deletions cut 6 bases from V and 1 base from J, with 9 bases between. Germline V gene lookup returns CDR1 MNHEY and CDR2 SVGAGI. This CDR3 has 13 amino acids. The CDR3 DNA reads TGTGCCAGCAGCCGACAGGTTAACTATGGCTACACCTTC. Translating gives CASSRQVNYGYTF.

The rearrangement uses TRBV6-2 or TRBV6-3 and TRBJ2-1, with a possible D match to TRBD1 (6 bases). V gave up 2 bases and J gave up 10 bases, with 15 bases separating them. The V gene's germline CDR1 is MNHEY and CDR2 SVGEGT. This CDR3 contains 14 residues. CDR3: CASSYGDTLPEQFF. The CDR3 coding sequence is TGTGCCAGCAGTTACGGGGACACTCTTCCCGAGCAGTTCTTC.

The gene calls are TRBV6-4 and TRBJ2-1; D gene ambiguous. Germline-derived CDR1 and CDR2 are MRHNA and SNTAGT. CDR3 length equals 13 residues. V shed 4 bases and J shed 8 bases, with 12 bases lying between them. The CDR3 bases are TGTGCCAGCAGTGTAGAGTACTTGGATGAGCAGTTCTTC. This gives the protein CASSVEYLDEQFF.

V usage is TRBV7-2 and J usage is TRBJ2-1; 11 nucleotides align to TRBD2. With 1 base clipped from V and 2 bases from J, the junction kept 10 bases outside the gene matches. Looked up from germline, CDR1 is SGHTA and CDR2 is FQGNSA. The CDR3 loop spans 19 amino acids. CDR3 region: CASSLVGISGRATYNEQFF. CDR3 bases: TGTGCCAGCAGCTTAGTTGGGATTAGCGGGAGGGCCACCTACAATGAGCAGTTCTTC.